The entry below describes one T cell receptor beta chain. The antigen is unknown. These data come from a study of cytomegalovirus exposure and HLA in healthy donors. Whole-study findings and limits: In a later analysis, specific HLA alleles were associated with 15,000 to 20,000 TCR beta sequences at a 0.05 false discovery rate. Later work showed greater clonal expansion in HLA-associated TCR beta chains than in equally common others. About 87% or about 30% of the time was how often most TCR beta V segments were productive, according to an earlier analysis.

Primers for the PCR totalled 60 Vbeta and 13 Jbeta. TCRdb's table, derived via immunoSEQ multiplex PCR, lists solely in-frame clones and lacks some. This table lists about 110,000 clones. The CDR3 extends over 15 amino acids. Germline assignment: CDR1 SGHDT and CDR2 YYEEEE. Deletions cut 0 bases from V and 4 bases from J, with 13 bases between. Material for sequencing was PBMCs. The chain is built from TRBV5-6 and TRBJ1-2; D might be TRBD1 (6 bases). The clonotype was recovered from a man aged 30 to 45 in good health and CMV-seronegative. The CDR3 spells CASSLAVTGIYGYTF. The CDR3 bases are TGTGCCAGCAGCTTGGCAGTGACAGGCATCTATGGCTACACCTTC.